These T cell receptor beta chains were read from a single sample in a study of T-cell memory formation after mild COVID-19. TCRdb recomputed calls from the 5' RACE reads with MiXCR, one row per CDR3 protein. The sample records more than 250,000 distinct CDR3 sequences, 15% to 20% being singletons. The sequenced sample was PBMCs or a T cell subset sorted from them (not recorded which). These receptors all come from a man between 18 and 35 years old who had mild COVID-19 (a few samples of this study predate the infection). Cell type and time point are not known. Each CDR3 is given with its conserved first and last residue. A D gene is named only where the DNA matches it firmly. Not all rows give a size; the values are once, few, many and, for expanded clones, a class.

J	D	size	V	DNA	CDR3
TRBJ2-7	TRBD1	-	TRBV20-1	TGCAGTGCCTACCATCCGGGACAGGGGTCCGACGAGCAGTACTTC	CSAYHPGQGSDEQYF
TRBJ2-7	-	-	TRBV5-1	TGCGCCAGCAGCCCGGATTCCGACGAGCAGTACTTC	CASSPDSDEQYF
TRBJ2-3	TRBD1	few	TRBV3-1	TGTGCCAGCAGCAAGGGACAGGAGACAGATACGCAGTATTTT	CASSKGQETDTQYF
TRBJ1-1	TRBD1	few	TRBV6-6	TGTGCCAGCAGTTACAAGGGGGCGCGAACTGAAGCTTTCTTT	CASSYKGARTEAFF
TRBJ2-5	-	-	TRBV5-1	TGCGCCAGCAGCTTGAATGGAGAAGAGACCCAGTACTTC	CASSLNGEETQYF
TRBJ2-3	TRBD2	-	TRBV5-1	TGCGCCAGCAGCTTGATTGTAGCGGGGGCGGATACGCAGTATTTT	CASSLIVAGADTQYF
TRBJ2-1	TRBD2	few	TRBV24-1	TGTGCCACCGGGTTAAGCGGGGGTAGCTCCTACAATGAGCAGTTCTTC	CATGLSGGSSYNEQFF
TRBJ1-1	TRBD1	-	TRBV12-3/TRBV12-4	TGTGCCAGCAGTTTGGGACAGGGTCAGACTGAAGCTTTCTTT	CASSLGQGQTEAFF
TRBJ1-4	-	-	TRBV5-1	TGCGCCAGCAGCTTTTCAGGGGAGTGGCCTAATGAAAAACTGTTTTTT	CASSFSGEWPNEKLFF
TRBJ2-1	TRBD2	-	TRBV20-1	TGCAGTGCTACTAGCGGGGTAGGCTACAATGAGCAGTTCTTC	CSATSGVGYNEQFF
TRBJ2-3	-	many	TRBV15	TGTGCCACCAGCAGAGAGGGGGATACGCAGTATTTT	CATSREGDTQYF
TRBJ1-2	-	-	TRBV10-3	TGTGCCATCAGTGATCACGGATATGGCTACACCTTC	CAISDHGYGYTF
TRBJ2-1	-	-	TRBV7-9	TGTGCCAGCAGCCGCGTTGCTTACAATGAGCAGTTCTTC	CASSRVAYNEQFF
TRBJ2-5	-	few	TRBV6-2/TRBV6-3	TGTGCCAGCGGCACATGGGAGACCCAGTACTTC	CASGTWETQYF
TRBJ2-3	TRBD2	many	TRBV4-2	TGTGCCAGCAGCCAAGAATGGCGCTCCCGGGCGGGGGGCTATACGCAGTATTTT	CASSQEWRSRAGGYTQYF
TRBJ2-3	-	many	TRBV5-1	TGCGCCAGCAGCCTGTACACAGATACGCAGTATTTT	CASSLYTDTQYF
TRBJ2-3	-	-	TRBV5-1	TGCGCCAGCAGCTTGTCGGGGGGCCCCGCAGATACGCAGTATTTT	CASSLSGGPADTQYF
TRBJ1-2	-	-	TRBV25-1	TGTGCCAGCAGTCAAAGGGGCGCGAATGGCTACACCTTC	CASSQRGANGYTF
TRBJ1-6	-	-	TRBV4-1	TGCGCCAGCAGCCACTTTGGGGGATCACCCCTCCACTTT	CASSHFGGSPLHF
TRBJ2-1	-	-	TRBV11-2	TGTGCCAGCAGCTTATTCCGGGGAACACCCTCCTACAATGAGCAGTTCTTC	CASSLFRGTPSYNEQFF
TRBJ1-6	-	-	TRBV4-3	TGCGCCAGCAGCCAAGATCGAGATTCACCCCTCCACTTT	CASSQDRDSPLHF
TRBJ2-3	-	-	TRBV19	TGTGCCAGTAGTGGGTCCCTTAGCACAGATACGCAGTATTTT	CASSGSLSTDTQYF
TRBJ2-3	TRBD2	few	TRBV4-3	TGCGCCAGCAGCCCGGCGACTAGCTGGCACACAGATACGCAGTATTTT	CASSPATSWHTDTQYF
TRBJ2-5	-	few	TRBV4-1	TGCGCCAGCAGCCAAGATAACAGCGTCCAAGAGACCCAGTACTTC	CASSQDNSVQETQYF
TRBJ1-1	TRBD1	few	TRBV28	TGTGCCAGCAGTTTTTCGGGGACAGGAGCTTTCTTT	CASSFSGTGAFF
TRBJ2-5	TRBD1	-	TRBV6-5	TGTGCCAGCAGTCCCCAGACAGGGAGTTTAGAGACCCAGTACTTC	CASSPQTGSLETQYF
TRBJ2-1	TRBD2	once	TRBV6-6	TGTGCCAGCAGTTATGGACTGGAAGTCGCACTAGCGGGCTACAATGAGCAGTTCTTC	CASSYGLEVALAGYNEQFF
TRBJ1-5	TRBD1	few	TRBV6-5	TGTGCCAGCAGGCAGGGGGCCCATCAGCCCCAGCATTTT	CASRQGAHQPQHF
TRBJ1-5	-	-	TRBV29-1	TGCAGCATTGAGTATAGGGTCAATCAGCCCCAGCATTTT	CSIEYRVNQPQHF